The present T cell receptor beta chain was sequenced within a study of blood T cell repertoires in COVID-19. Background on the study: Acute and convalescent COVID-19 samples came from the United States, Italy and Spain. PBMCs, B-cell-depleted T cells, or T cells provided the cDNA or gDNA that made up the material.

Original processing notes: From reference gene primer amplification, estimates of nucleated cell counts were derived. Profiling relied on immunoSEQ multiplex PCR, and the TCRdb table lists in-frame clones only, not all of them. V and J calls and clone size come straight from that table; D and trimming were deduced from the DNA. Of 150,000 or so clones in the sample, around 87% were seen once. Trimming left V 5 bases short and J 1 base short, with 12 bases between. Germline CDR1 SGHTA, CDR2 FQGNSA. The CDR3 is 14 residues long. Material for sequencing was peripheral blood. This rearrangement joins TRBV7-2 to TRBJ2-7; perhaps TRBD2 as D (6 bases). The sequence came from a man older than 75 with acute or convalescent COVID-19. CDR3 DNA: TGTGCCAGCAGCCCAGGGACTCTATCCTACGAGCAGTACTTC. Amino acids: CASSPGTLSYEQYF.